This T cell receptor beta chain was captured by sequencing in a study of molecular identifiers for immune sequencing clone quantification. Whole-study findings and limits: The share of molecules held by clones above 20 RNA copies was over 99% in effector cells and under 1% in naive cells.

This clonotype showed up many times. Antigen: not known. Previously described methods and listed TCR primers produced bulk TCR libraries. TCRdb processed the PCR reads anew with MiXCR; each CDR3 protein has one entry. The sample shows hundreds of thousands of distinct CDR3 sequences, 25% of them seen only once. Naive CD8 libraries came from around 18,000 to 910,000 sorted cells with 10%, 30% or 50% RNA. The receptor was derived from a human donor in good health. Some libraries in this study had Jurkat cell RNA spiked in. Sequenced sample: naive CD8+ T cells from blood, with Jurkat cell RNA spiked in. Subset reported: FACS-sorted CD8+CD4-CCR7+CD45RA+ naive T cells.

The CDR3 region has the DNA TGTGCCAGCAGTCCCGAGCTAGCGGGAGTACCAGATACGCAGTATTTT. It encodes CASSPELAGVPDTQYF. The V gene is TRBV27, the J gene TRBJ2-3, with 10 bases matching TRBD2. The trim removed 5 bases at V and 4 bases at J, leaving 9 bases unmatched. The CDR3 covers 16 residues. In germline, CDR1 is MNHEY, CDR2 SMNVEV (reference sequence).